The clone carrying this TCR beta chain was recorded many times. Its antigen is currently unknown. The CDR3 spans 12 residues. Between the trimmed V and J ends, which lost 6 bases and 7 bases, there was a span of 11 bases. This entry comes from a study of T cell repertoires in cytomegalovirus infection. Background on the study: Newly reported HLA-C-restricted and thoroughly characterized HLA-B-restricted CMV epitopes were employed. Shared public TCR beta signatures pointed to both CMV infection and a matching HLA type. Study-wide results and caveats: HLA-C-restricted, CMV-specific TCR beta clonotypes were dominant ex vivo.

TCRdb itself ran the reads through MiXCR, one entry per CDR3 protein. The repertoire includes around 800,000 distinct CDR3 sequences, about 33% of them detected once, and 9.5% to 15% sits in the top ten. The chain is built from TRBV12-3 or TRBV12-4 and TRBJ2-3; D tentatively fits TRBD1 or TRBD2 (5 bases each). This receptor was obtained from a human donor in good health (CMV status not recorded). Some clones in this sample may be carry-over from other donors' samples. This specimen was cultured CD8+ T cells from PBMCs, taken from culture after CMV antigen stimulation. CDR3 loop: CASSLGRHTQYF. For the CDR3, the DNA is TGTGCCAGCAGCCTGGGACGGCATACGCAGTATTTT.